The entry below describes one TCR beta chain. Per the authors' pipeline: Amplification of reference gene primers was used by the study to estimate nucleated cell counts. Only in-frame clones appear in the TCRdb table, and some are missing; sequencing was by immunoSEQ multiplex PCR. V and J calls and clone size come straight from that table; D and trimming were deduced from the DNA. The top ten clones hold over 1% of a sample with about 300,000 clones, around nine tenths of them seen once. Looked up from germline, CDR1 is SGHDT and CDR2 is YYEEEE. The V end was cut by 3 bases, the J end by 8 bases, with 12 bases between. The CDR3 totals 13 residues. The sample is drawn from a study of blood T cell repertoires in COVID-19. About the research overall: COVID-19 samples from acute and convalescent phases originated in the United States, Italy and Spain. Nucleic acid was either cDNA or gDNA, and it came from T cells, B-cell-depleted T cells, or PBMCs.

The sequence was collected from a man between 65 and 85 years old with acute or convalescent COVID-19. Sample: peripheral blood. The genes are TRBV5-6 and TRBJ2-1; no firm D call. CDR3 region: CASSSQRLYEQFF. The DNA for the CDR3 is TGTGCCAGCAGCTCCCAGAGACTCTATGAGCAGTTCTTC.